Below are 5 T cell receptor beta chains sequenced from a single sample in a study of cytomegalovirus exposure and HLA in healthy donors. It was with 60 Vbeta and 13 Jbeta primers that the PCR ran. The data were produced by immunoSEQ multiplex PCR, yet TCRdb's version contains in-frame clones alone and is incomplete. The sample shows 190,000 or so clones, 80% to 85% of them seen only once. The specimen was PBMCs. These receptors originate from a man aged 45-60 years in good health and CMV-seronegative.

The chain employs TRBV5-4 and TRBJ2-1, with 7 nucleotides matching TRBD2. V lost 4 bases to trimming and J lost 1 base; unmatched junction nucleotides: 14. The CDR3 is 18 amino acids. Germline V gene lookup returns CDR1 SGHNT and CDR2 YYREEE (reference sequence). The chain's CDR3 is CASSRNPGGLGSYNEQFF. The DNA of the CDR3 is TGTGCCAGCAGCCGAAATCCCGGAGGACTAGGATCCTACAATGAGCAGTTCTTC. Looking up the rest from reference TRBV5-4 and TRBJ2-1 gives the full variable domain: ETGVTQSPTHLIKTRGQQVTLRCSSQSGHNTVSWYQQALGQGPQFIFQYYREEENGRGNFPPRFSGLQFPNYSSELNVNALELDDSALYLCASSRNPGGLGSYNEQFFGPGTRLTVL.

The chain recombines TRBV9 with TRBJ2-7; 9 bases line up with TRBD2. V gave up 1 base and J gave up 3 bases; unmatched junction bases: 5. The CDR3 runs 15 residues. Germline CDR1 and CDR2: SGDLS and YYNGEE. The CDR3, as DNA: TGTGCCAGCAGCGTAATGGCGGGGGGGCTCTACGAGCAGTACTTC. It yields the protein CASSVMAGGLYEQYF.

This clone showed up just a few times. The chain has TRBV6-6 and TRBJ1-2; possible D gene TRBD1, 6 bases. V gave up 7 bases and J gave up 2 bases, with 8 bases separating them. The CDR3 is 12 amino acids. Per the germline V gene, CDR1 is MNHNY and CDR2 is SVGAGI (reference sequence). The CDR3 is CASNDRNYGYTF. CDR3 coding DNA: TGTGCCAGCAACGACAGGAACTATGGCTACACCTTC.

On this clone itself: The sample carries other DNA sequences with the same CDR3. The rearrangement uses TRBV6-1 and TRBJ2-7; D not resolved. V was shortened by 0 bases and J by 3 bases, with 3 bases between the two germline ends. There are 12 residues in the CDR3. Germline CDR1 and CDR2: MNHNS and SASEGT. For the CDR3, the DNA is TGTGCCAGCAGTGAAGCCCGCTACGAGCAGTACTTC. Its translation: CASSEARYEQYF.

The chain employs TRBV9 and TRBJ1-4; the D gene is possibly TRBD1 (5 bases). The CDR3 loop spans 18 amino acids. CDR1 SGDLS and CDR2 YYNGEE come from the germline V gene. The germline V and J ends were trimmed by 0 bases and 7 bases, with 22 bases remaining between them. CDR3 region: CASSVVGAGSSGSEKLFF. The CDR3 nucleotides read TGTGCCAGCAGCGTAGTTGGGGCAGGCTCCTCAGGTAGTGAAAAACTGTTTTTT.